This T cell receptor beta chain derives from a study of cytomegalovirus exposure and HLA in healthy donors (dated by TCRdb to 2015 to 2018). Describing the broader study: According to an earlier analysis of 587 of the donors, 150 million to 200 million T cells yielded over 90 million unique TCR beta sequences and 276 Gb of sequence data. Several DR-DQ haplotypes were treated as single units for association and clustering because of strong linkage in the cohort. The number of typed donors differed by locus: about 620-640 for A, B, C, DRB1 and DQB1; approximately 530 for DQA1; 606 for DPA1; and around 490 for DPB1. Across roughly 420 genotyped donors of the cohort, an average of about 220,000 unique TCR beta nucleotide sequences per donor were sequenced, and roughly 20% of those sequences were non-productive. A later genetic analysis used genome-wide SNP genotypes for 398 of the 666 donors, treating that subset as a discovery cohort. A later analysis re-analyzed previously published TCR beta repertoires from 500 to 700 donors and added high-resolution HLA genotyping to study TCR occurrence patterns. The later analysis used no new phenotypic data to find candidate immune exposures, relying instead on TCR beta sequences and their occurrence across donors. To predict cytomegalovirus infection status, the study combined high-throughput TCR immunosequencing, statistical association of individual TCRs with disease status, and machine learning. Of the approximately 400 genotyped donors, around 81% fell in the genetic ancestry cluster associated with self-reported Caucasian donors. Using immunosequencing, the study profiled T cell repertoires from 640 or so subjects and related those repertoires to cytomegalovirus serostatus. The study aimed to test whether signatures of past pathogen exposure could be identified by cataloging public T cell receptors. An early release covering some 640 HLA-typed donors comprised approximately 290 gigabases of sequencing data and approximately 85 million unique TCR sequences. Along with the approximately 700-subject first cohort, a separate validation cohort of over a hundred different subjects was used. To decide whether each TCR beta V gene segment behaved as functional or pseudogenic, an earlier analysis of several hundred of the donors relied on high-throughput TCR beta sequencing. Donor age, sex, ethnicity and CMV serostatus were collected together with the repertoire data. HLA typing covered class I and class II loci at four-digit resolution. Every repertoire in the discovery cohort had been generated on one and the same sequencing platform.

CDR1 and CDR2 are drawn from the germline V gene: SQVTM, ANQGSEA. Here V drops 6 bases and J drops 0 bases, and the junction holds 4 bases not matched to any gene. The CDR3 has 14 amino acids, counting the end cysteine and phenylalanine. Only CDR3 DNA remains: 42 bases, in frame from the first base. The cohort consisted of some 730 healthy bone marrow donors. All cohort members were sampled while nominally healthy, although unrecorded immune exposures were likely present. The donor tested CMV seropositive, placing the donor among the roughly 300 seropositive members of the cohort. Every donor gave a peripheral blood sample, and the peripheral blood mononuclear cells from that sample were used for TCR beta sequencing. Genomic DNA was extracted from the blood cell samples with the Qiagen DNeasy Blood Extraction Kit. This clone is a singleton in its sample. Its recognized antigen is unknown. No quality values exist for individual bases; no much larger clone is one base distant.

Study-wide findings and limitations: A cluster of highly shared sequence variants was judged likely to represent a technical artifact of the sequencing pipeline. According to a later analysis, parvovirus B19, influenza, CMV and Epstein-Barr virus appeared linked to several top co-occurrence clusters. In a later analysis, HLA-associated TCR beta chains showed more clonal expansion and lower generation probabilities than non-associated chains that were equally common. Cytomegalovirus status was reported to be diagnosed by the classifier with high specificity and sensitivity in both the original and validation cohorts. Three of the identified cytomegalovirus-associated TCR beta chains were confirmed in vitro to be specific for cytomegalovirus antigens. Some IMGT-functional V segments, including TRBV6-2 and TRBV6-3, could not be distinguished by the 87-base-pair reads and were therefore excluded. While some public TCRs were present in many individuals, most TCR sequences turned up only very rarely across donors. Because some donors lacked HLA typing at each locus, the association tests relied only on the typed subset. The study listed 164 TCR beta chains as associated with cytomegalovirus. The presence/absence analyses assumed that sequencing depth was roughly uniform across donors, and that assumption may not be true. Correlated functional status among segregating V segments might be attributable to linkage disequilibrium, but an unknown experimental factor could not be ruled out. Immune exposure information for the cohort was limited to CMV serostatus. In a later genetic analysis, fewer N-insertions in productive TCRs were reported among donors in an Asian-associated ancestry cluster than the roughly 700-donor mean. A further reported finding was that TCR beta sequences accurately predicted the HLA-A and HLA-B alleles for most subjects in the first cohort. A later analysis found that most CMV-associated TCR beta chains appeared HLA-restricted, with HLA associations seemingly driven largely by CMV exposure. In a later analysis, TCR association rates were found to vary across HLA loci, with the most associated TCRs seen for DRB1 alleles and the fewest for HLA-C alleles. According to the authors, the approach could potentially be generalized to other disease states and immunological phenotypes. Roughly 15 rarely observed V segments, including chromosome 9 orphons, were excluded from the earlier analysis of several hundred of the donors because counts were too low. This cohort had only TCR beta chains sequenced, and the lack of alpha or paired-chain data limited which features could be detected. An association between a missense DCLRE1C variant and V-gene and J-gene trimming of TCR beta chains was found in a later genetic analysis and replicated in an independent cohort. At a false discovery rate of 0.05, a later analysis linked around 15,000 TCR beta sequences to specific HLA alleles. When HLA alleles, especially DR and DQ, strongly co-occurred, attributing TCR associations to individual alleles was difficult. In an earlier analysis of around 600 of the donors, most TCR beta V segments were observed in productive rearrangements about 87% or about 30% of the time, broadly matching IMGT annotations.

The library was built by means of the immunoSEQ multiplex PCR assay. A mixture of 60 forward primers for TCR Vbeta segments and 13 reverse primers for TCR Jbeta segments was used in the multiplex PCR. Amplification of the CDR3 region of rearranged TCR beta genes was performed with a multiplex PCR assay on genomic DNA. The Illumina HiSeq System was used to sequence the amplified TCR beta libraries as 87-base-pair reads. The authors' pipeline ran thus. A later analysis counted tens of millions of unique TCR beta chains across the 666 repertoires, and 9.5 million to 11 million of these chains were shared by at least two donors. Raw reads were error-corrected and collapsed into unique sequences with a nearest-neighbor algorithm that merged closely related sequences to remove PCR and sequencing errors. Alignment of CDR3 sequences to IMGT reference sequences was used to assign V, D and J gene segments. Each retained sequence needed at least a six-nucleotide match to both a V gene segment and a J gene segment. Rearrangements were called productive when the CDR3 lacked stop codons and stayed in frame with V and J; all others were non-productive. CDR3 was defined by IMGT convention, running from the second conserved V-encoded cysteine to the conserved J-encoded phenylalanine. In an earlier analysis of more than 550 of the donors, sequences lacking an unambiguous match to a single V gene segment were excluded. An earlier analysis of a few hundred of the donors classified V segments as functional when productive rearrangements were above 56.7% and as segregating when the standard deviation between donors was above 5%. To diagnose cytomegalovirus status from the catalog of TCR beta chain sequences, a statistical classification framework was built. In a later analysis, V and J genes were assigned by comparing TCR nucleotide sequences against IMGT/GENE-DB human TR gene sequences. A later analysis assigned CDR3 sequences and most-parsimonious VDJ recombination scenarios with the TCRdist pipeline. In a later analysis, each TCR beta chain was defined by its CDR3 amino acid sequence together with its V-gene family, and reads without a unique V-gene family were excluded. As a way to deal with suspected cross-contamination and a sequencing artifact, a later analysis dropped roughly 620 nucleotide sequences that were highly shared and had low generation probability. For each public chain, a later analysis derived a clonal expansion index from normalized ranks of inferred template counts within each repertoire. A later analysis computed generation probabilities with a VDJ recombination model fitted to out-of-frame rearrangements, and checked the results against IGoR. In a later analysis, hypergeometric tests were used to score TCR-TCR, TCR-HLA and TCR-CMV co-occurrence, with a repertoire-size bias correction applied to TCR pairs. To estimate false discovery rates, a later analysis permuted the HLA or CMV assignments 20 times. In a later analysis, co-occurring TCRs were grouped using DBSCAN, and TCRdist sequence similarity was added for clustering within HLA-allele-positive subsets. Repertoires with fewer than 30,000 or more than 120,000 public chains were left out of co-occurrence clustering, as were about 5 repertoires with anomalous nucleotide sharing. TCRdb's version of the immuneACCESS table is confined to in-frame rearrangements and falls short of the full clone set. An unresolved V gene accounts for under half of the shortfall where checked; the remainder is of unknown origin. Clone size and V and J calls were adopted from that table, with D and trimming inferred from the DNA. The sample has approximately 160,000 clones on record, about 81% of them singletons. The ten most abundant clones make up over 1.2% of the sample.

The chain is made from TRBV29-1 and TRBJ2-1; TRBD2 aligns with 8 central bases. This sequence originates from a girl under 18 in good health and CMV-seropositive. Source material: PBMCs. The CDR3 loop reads CSVVTSGSYNEQFF. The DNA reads TGCAGCGTGGTAACTAGCGGCTCCTACAATGAGCAGTTCTTC.